The 16 T cell receptor beta chains listed next were all sequenced from one sample in a study of CD4+ T cells in melanoma. Clones were read by immunoSEQ multiplex PCR, and TCRdb kept only the in-frame ones, dropping some. The repertoire holds roughly 10,000 clones, with 64% as singletons. Material for sequencing was cells from a culture (not recorded whether cultured in vitro). These receptors all stem from a human donor with melanoma.

With respect to this clone: One end of the junction varies from germline; a read error may be responsible. The rearrangement joins TRBV5-1 to TRBJ1-2; 8 nucleotides align to TRBD1. CDR1 is SGHRS and CDR2 is YFSETQ in the germline V gene. The CDR3 spans 15 residues. CDR3 region: CASGLSGQGASGYTF. In DNA form, the CDR3 reads TGCGCCAGCGGCTTGTCAGGACAGGGTGCGAGTGGCTACACCTTC.

This clone has a single count. The chain is built from TRBV5-1 and TRBJ2-1; 8 bases line up with TRBD1. Trimming took 5 bases from V and 5 from J; bases not matched to a gene: 6. The germline CDR1 and CDR2 sequences are SGHRS and YFSETQ. This CDR3 has 14 residues. The CDR3 coding sequence is TGCGCCAGCAGTATGACAGGGGTCGACAATGAGCAGTTCTTC. Its protein product is CASSMTGVDNEQFF.

For this clone: The junction and the germline gene differ at one end; a read error may be behind it. V and J are TRBV5-6 and TRBJ2-1; 16 bases are shared with TRBD2. The CDR3 extends over 14 amino acids. Germline-derived CDR1 and CDR2 are SGHDT and YYEEEE. CDR3 sequence reads: CASSPGTSGGAVLF. The CDR3 nucleotides are TGTGCCAGCAGCCCCGGGACTAGCGGGGGGGCGGTCCTCTTC.

This sequence joins TRBV7-8 and TRBJ2-7, with 12 bases matching TRBD2. The CDR3 contains 16 residues. The J segment lost 0 bases and the V segment lost 7 bases, leaving 7 bases of the junction unmatched. Per the germline V gene, CDR1 is SGHVS and CDR2 is FQNEAQ. CDR3 amino acids: CASKATSGGPSYEQYF. CDR3 bases: TGTGCCAGCAAAGCGACTAGCGGGGGACCCTCCTACGAGCAGTACTTC. The entire variable domain, with the rest obtained from reference TRBV7-8 and TRBJ2-7, is as follows: GAGVSQSPRYKVAKRGQDVALRCDPISGHVSLFWYQQALGQGPEFLTYFQNEAQLDKSGLPSDRFFAERPEGSVSTLKIQRTQQEDSAVYLCASKATSGGPSYEQYFGPGTRLTVT.

The rearrangement joins TRBV27 to TRBJ1-4; D is unclear. The germline V gene encodes CDR1 MNHEY and CDR2 SMNVEV (reference sequence). The V end was cut by 4 bases, the J end by 7 bases, with 7 bases between. The CDR3 is made up of 12 amino acids. CDR3 sequence (DNA): TGTGCCAGCAGTTCCTCTCCTGAAAAACTGTTTTTT. Its translation is CASSSSPEKLFF.

The chain links TRBV30 to TRBJ1-2; D perhaps matches TRBD1 (5 bases). Germline assignment: CDR1 GTSNPN and CDR2 SVGIG (reference sequence). Trimming removed 7 bases at V and 7 bases at J, with 10 bases between. The CDR3 extends over 10 amino acids. The CDR3 sequence: CAFHRLGYTF. CDR3 sequence (DNA): TGTGCCTTTCACAGGCTTGGCTACACCTTC.

The chain couples TRBV2 to TRBJ1-4, with 8 bases matching TRBD1. Per the germline V gene, CDR1 is SNHLY and CDR2 is FYNNEI. The CDR3 is 15 amino acids. The V and J ends lost 6 bases and 8 bases, in that order; junction bases with no gene match: 11. The CDR3 DNA reads TGTGCCAGCAGGAGGCCGGGACAGGCGAGGGAAAAACTGTTTTTT. This translates into CASRRPGQAREKLFF.

This chain connects TRBV5-1 to TRBJ2-2; D might be TRBD2 (5 bases). CDR1 and CDR2 (germline): SGHRS, YFSETQ. Trimming took 4 bases from V and 2 from J, leaving 12 bases between them. This CDR3 spans 15 amino acids. CDR3 in DNA: TGCGCCAGCAGCCCCCGAGGGCAAAACACCGGGGAGCTGTTTTTT. This encodes CASSPRGQNTGELFF.

The rearrangement links TRBV30 to TRBJ1-5; D remains ambiguous. V was clipped by 1 base and J by 9 bases, with 10 bases between them. Germline V gives CDR1 GTSNPN, CDR2 SVGIG (reference sequence). The CDR3 consists of 12 residues. The CDR3 sequence: CAWSEGKPPQHF. The CDR3 bases are TGTGCCTGGAGTGAGGGAAAGCCGCCCCAGCATTTT.

The chain combines TRBV9 with TRBJ2-2, with D possibly called TRBD1 or TRBD2 (5 bases each). Germline V CDR1 and CDR2: SGDLS, YYNGEE. The CDR3 has 15 residues. Deletions cut 6 bases from V and 4 bases from J, with 16 bases between. The CDR3 DNA reads as TGTGCCAGCACCCTGGACTGGGGGAGCACCGGGGAGCTGTTTTTT. The encoded protein is CASTLDWGSTGELFF.

This clone is a singleton in its sample. The sample has other DNA sequences that encode this CDR3 too. This chain joins TRBV9 and TRBJ2-3; 9 nucleotides align to TRBD1. The CDR3 has 15 residues. Germline CDR1 and CDR2: SGDLS and YYNGEE. The V gene end was trimmed by 3 bases and the J gene end by 2 bases; junction bases not matched to a gene: 4. CDR3 region: CASSAGQGPTDTQYF. Written as DNA, the CDR3 is TGTGCCAGCAGCGCCGGACAGGGGCCCACAGATACGCAGTATTTT.

This clone has just a few counts. The chain joins TRBV19 to TRBJ2-7, with TRBD1 identical over 7 bases. CDR1 LNHDA and CDR2 SQIVND come from the germline V gene (reference sequence). With V trimmed by 4 bases and J by 1 base, 4 bases remained unmatched. CDR3 length equals 14 residues. The DNA of the CDR3 is TGTGCCAGTAGTACGACAGGGCTTTCCTACGAGCAGTACTTC. It yields the protein CASSTTGLSYEQYF.

The chain recombines TRBV10-3 with TRBJ1-4; D is possibly TRBD1 (5 bases). Between the trimmed V and J ends, which lost 2 bases and 0 bases, there was a span of 10 bases. In germline, CDR1 is ENHRY, CDR2 SYGVKD. The CDR3 totals 16 residues. The CDR3 sequence is CAISEPTGPTNEKLFF. CDR3 nucleotides: TGTGCCATCAGTGAGCCTACAGGTCCAACTAATGAAAAACTGTTTTTT.

The J gene is TRBJ1-6, the V gene TRBV18; the match to TRBD1 covers 8 bases. V lost 3 bases, J lost 5 bases, and 3 bases stayed unmatched. CDR1 KGHSH and CDR2 LQKENI come from the germline V gene. CDR3 size: 15 residues. For the CDR3, the DNA is TGTGCCAGCTCACCGTCGACAGGGGATAATTCACCCCTCCACTTT. It encodes CASSPSTGDNSPLHF.

This sequence joins TRBV4-1 and TRBJ1-4; TRBD1 aligns across 7 bases. J lost 4 bases, V lost 6 bases, and 5 bases had no gene match. This CDR3 region has 14 residues. Germline V CDR1 and CDR2: MGHRA, YSYEKL. The CDR3 nucleotides are TGCGCCAGCAGGGACACAGGGGTTAATGAAAAACTGTTTTTT. Amino acid sequence: CASRDTGVNEKLFF.

V and J are TRBV19 and TRBJ1-4; D unclear. Germline CDR1 and CDR2: LNHDA and SQIVND (reference sequence). The CDR3 is made up of 16 amino acids. The V end was cut by 2 bases, the J end by 4 bases, with 14 bases between. CDR3 sequence reads: CASSIKGRGDNEKLFF. The CDR3 DNA reads TGTGCCAGTAGTATAAAAGGCCGCGGAGATAATGAAAAACTGTTTTTT.